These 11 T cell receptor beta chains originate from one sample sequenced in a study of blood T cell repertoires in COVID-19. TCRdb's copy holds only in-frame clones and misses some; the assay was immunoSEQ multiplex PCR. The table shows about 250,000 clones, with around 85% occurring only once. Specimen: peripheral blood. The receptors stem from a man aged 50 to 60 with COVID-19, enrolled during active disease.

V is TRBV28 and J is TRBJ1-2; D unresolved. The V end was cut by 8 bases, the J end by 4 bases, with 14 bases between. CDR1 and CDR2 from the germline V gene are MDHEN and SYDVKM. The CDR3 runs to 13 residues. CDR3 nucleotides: TGTGCCAGCGGTCCTGAGTTCGTCTATGGCTACACCTTC. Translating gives CASGPEFVYGYTF.

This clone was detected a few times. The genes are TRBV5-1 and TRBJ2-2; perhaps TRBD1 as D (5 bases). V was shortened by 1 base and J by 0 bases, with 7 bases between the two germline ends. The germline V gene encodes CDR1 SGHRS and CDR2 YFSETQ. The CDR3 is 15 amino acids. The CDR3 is CASSLRQSNTGELFF. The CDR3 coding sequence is TGCGCCAGCAGCTTGCGACAGTCGAACACCGGGGAGCTGTTTTTT.

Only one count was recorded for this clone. This chain's CDR3 is CASSPVMAGKYEQYF. In DNA, the CDR3 is TGTGCCAGCTCACCCGTAATGGCAGGGAAATACGAGCAGTACTTC. The chain recombines TRBV18 with TRBJ2-7, with a weak D call TRBD1 (5 bases). There are 15 residues in the CDR3. From germline, CDR1 is KGHSH and CDR2 LQKENI. The V gene lost 3 bases and the J gene lost 4 bases, with 16 bases spanning the gap.

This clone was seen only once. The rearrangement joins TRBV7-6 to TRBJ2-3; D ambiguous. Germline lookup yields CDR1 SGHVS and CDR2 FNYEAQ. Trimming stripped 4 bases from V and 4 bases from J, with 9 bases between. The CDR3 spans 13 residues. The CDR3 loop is CASSSKYADTQYF. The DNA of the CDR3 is TGTGCCAGCAGCTCTAAGTACGCAGATACGCAGTATTTT.

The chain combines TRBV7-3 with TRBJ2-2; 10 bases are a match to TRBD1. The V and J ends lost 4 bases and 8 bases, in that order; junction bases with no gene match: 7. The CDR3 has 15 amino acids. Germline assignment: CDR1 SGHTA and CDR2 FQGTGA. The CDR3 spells CASSSGTGDWGELFF. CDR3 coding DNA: TGTGCCAGCAGCTCCGGGACAGGGGATTGGGGGGAGCTGTTTTTT.

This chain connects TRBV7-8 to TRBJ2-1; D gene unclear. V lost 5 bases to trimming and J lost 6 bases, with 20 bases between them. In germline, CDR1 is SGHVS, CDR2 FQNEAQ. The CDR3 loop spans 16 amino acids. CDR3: CASSPSASKMANEQFF. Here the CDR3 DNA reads TGTGCCAGCAGCCCATCCGCTAGTAAGATGGCCAATGAGCAGTTCTTC.

The CDR3 spells CSASTPTIKDETQYF. The CDR3 DNA reads as TGCAGTGCTAGTACCCCCACTATAAAAGACGAGACCCAGTACTTC. J is TRBJ2-5 and V is TRBV20-1, with D uncertain. Deletions cut 3 bases from V and 5 bases from J, with 19 bases between. CDR3 length: 15 amino acids. Germline V gene data show CDR1 as DFQATT and CDR2 as SNEGSKA (reference sequence).

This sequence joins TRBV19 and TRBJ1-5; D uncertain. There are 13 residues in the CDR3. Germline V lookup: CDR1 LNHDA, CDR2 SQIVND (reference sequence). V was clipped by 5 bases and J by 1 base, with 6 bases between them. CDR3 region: CASSVKSNQPQHF. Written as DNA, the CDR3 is TGTGCCAGTAGTGTAAAAAGCAATCAGCCCCAGCATTTT.

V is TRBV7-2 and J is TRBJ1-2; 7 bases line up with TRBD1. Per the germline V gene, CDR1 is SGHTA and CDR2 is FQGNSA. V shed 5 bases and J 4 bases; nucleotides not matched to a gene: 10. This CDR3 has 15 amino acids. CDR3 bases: TGTGCCAGCAGCGAGACGACAGGGACAAGCTATGGCTACACCTTC. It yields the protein CASSETTGTSYGYTF. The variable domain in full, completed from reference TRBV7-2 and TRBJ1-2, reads GAGVSQSPSNKVTEKGKDVELRCDPISGHTALYWYRQSLGQGLEFLIYFQGNSAPDKSGLPSDRFSAERTGGSVSTLTIQRTQQEDSAVYLCASSETTGTSYGYTFGSGTRLTVV.

CDR3 sequence (DNA): TGTGCCAGCAGCCCCCCGGGACTAGGAGTCCTCGAGCAGTACTTC. This sequence encodes CASSPPGLGVLEQYF. The gene calls are TRBV7-2 and TRBJ2-7; 8 positions match TRBD2. The V segment lost 5 bases and the J segment 6 bases; nucleotides outside the gene matches: 12. Germline CDR1 is SGHTA and CDR2 is FQGNSA. The CDR3 runs to 15 residues.

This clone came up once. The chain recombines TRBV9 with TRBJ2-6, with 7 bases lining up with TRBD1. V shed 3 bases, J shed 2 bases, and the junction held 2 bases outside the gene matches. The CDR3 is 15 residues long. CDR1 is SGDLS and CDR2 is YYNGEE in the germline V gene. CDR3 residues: CASSGTGAGANVLTF. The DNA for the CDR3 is TGTGCCAGCAGCGGAACAGGGGCTGGGGCCAACGTCCTGACTTTC.